This entry is about one T cell receptor (beta chain). CDR3 length equals 15 residues. Per the germline V gene, CDR1 is SNHLY and CDR2 is FYNNEI. The J segment lost 0 bases and the V segment lost 2 bases, leaving 4 bases of the junction unmatched. The source of the sample is a study of control samples from healthy donors and cancer patients. Sequenced by immunoSEQ multiplex PCR; TCRdb stores in-frame clones only, minus some. The sample lists roughly 90,000 clones; roughly four fifths were seen once. This clonotype originated in a woman aged 55-75 years in good health. The chain combines TRBV2 with TRBJ2-7; 7 positions match TRBD2. The material sequenced was blood. The CDR3 nucleotides are TGTGCCAGCAGTGAAACTAGCGCGTACTCCTACGAGCAGTACTTC. Its protein is CASSETSAYSYEQYF.